The 22 T cell receptor beta chains given below trace back to one sample, sequenced in a study of T-cell reconstitution after alpha-beta-depleted transplantation in children. For TCRbeta, the library was prepared with unique molecular identifiers. TCRdb re-derived calls from the PCR reads in MiXCR, one entry per CDR3 protein. The sample carries approximately 170,000 distinct CDR3 sequences, 8.5% to 14% recorded once. The specimen comprised PBMCs, sampled before TCRalphabeta/CD19-depleted stem cell transplant. These TCRs come from a boy aged 2 to 9 with acute myeloid leukemia, due to receive a stem cell transplant.

This clonotype was detected many times. The chain links TRBV5-5 to TRBJ2-7; 12 bases are shared with TRBD2. The germline CDR1 and CDR2 sequences are SGHKS and YYEKEE (reference sequence). This CDR3 comprises 16 residues. V lost 0 bases and J lost 3; bases outside the gene matches: 4. The CDR3 sequence is CASSLALAGGNYEQYF. In DNA form, the CDR3 reads TGTGCCAGCAGCTTGGCCCTAGCGGGAGGGAACTACGAGCAGTACTTC.

This rearrangement joins TRBV5-1 to TRBJ2-7, with 7 nucleotides matching TRBD2. Losses at the gene ends were 4 bases for V and 2 bases for J; bases not matched to a gene: 9. The CDR3 has 15 amino acids. Germline V CDR1 and CDR2: SGHRS, YFSETQ. The CDR3 DNA is TGCGCCAGCAGCCCCTATCGCGGGAGAGCCTACGAGCAGTACTTC. Translated: CASSPYRGRAYEQYF.

In this sample, this clonotype is medium-sized. This chain links TRBV7-2 with TRBJ2-1; no reliable D call. CDR3 length equals 15 residues. V was pared by 1 base and J by 0 bases, with 7 bases between. Germline V gives CDR1 SGHTA, CDR2 FQGNSA. CDR3 amino acids: CASSLGRISYNEQFF. CDR3 in DNA: TGTGCCAGCAGCTTAGGCCGGATCTCCTACAATGAGCAGTTCTTC.

This clonotype was counted at least ten times. The genes are TRBV5-4 and TRBJ2-5; the match to TRBD2 covers 8 bases. The CDR3 runs to 14 residues. Germline loops: CDR1 SGHNT, CDR2 YYREEE (reference sequence). Unmatched junction bases numbered 9, after V lost 6 bases and J lost 5 bases. For the CDR3, the DNA is TGTGCCAGCACCCAATACGGGGGGGCGGAGACCCAGTACTTC. It is translated as CASTQYGGAETQYF.

The sample holds many counts of this clonotype. The V gene is TRBV24-1, the J gene TRBJ1-5; TRBD1 is a possible D gene (6 bases). The CDR3 totals 12 residues. Per germline, CDR1 KGHDR and CDR2 SFDVKD. V was shortened by 5 bases and J by 5 bases, with 6 bases between the two germline ends. The CDR3 is CATSAGDQPQHF. The DNA for the CDR3 is TGTGCCACCAGTGCAGGGGATCAGCCCCAGCATTTT.

This clonotype was seen many times. The chain links TRBV7-9 to TRBJ2-5; 12 nucleotides match TRBD2. The germline V gene has CDR1 SEHNR and CDR2 FQNEAQ (reference sequence). V gave up 1 base and J gave up 3 bases; unmatched junction bases: 0. The CDR3 sequence is 15 residues long. The chain's CDR3 is CASSLGTSGKETQYF. CDR3 coding DNA: TGTGCCAGCAGCTTAGGGACTAGCGGGAAAGAGACCCAGTACTTC. Full variable domain (remainder filled in from reference TRBV7-9 and TRBJ2-5): DTGVSQNPRHKITKRGQNVTFRCDPISEHNRLYWYRQTLGQGPEFLTYFQNEAQLEKSRLLSDRFSAERPKGSFSTLEIQRTEQGDSAMYLCASSLGTSGKETQYFGPGTRLLVL.

This clonotype was observed at least ten times. The chain couples TRBV12-5 to TRBJ2-2, with 7 bases identical to TRBD1. This CDR3 is built from 15 residues. Germline V gives CDR1 LGHNT, CDR2 FRNRAP. Unmatched junction bases numbered 6, after V lost 8 bases and J lost 0 bases. The CDR3 loop reads CASRGTEPNTGELFF. The CDR3 DNA is TGTGCTAGTCGAGGGACAGAGCCGAACACCGGGGAGCTGTTTTTT.

This clonotype came up many times. The CDR3 spells CSVRLLAGGEETQYF. The DNA of the CDR3 is TGCAGCGTTAGGTTGCTAGCGGGGGGAGAAGAGACCCAGTACTTC. This chain uses TRBV29-1 with TRBJ2-5; 11 bases align to TRBD2. The CDR3 has 15 residues. CDR1 is SQVTM, CDR2 ANQGSEA, per germline. V lost 5 bases, J lost 3 bases, and 8 bases stayed unmatched.

In this sample, this clonotype turned up many times. The chain has TRBV20-1 and TRBJ1-3; D might be TRBD1 (5 bases). CDR3 length: 15 residues. V was trimmed by 5 bases and J by 0 bases, leaving 14 bases between them. Germline V gene sequence: CDR1 DFQATT, CDR2 SNEGSKA (reference sequence). This CDR3 reads CSAALGPNSGNTIYF. For the CDR3, the DNA is TGCAGTGCTGCCTTGGGGCCAAACTCTGGAAACACCATATATTTT.

In its sample, this clonotype was seen a few times. The genes are TRBV6-5 and TRBJ2-2; D is ambiguous. Germline CDR1 is MNHEY and CDR2 is SVGAGI. The ends were cut back, 2 bases at V and 4 bases at J, with 8 bases in the middle. The CDR3 runs 14 residues. DNA of the CDR3: TGTGCCAGCAGTTACGGGCAGACCACCGGGGAGCTGTTTTTT. Its protein is CASSYGQTTGELFF.

This chain links TRBV5-1 with TRBJ2-1; 7 bases agree with TRBD1. This CDR3 has 15 amino acids. In germline, CDR1 is SGHRS, CDR2 YFSETQ. The V and J ends lost 1 base and 4 bases, in that order; junction bases with no gene match: 5. The CDR3 DNA follows: TGCGCCAGCAGCTTGAGACAGGGTGGATACAATGAGCAGTTCTTC. Protein sequence: CASSLRQGGYNEQFF.

This clonotype has at least ten counts. The V call is TRBV5-5, the J call TRBJ1-1; 7 positions agree with TRBD1. Germline CDR1 and CDR2: SGHKS and YYEKEE (reference sequence). V gave up 3 bases and J gave up 1 base; unmatched junction bases: 3. The CDR3 length is 14 residues. The DNA for the CDR3 is TGTGCCAGCAGCTGGGACAGAAAGAACACTGAAGCTTTCTTT. It specifies CASSWDRKNTEAFF.

The sample holds many counts of this clonotype. V usage is TRBV13 and J usage is TRBJ1-1; D is ambiguous. V lost 2 bases, J lost 1 base, and 8 bases lay in between. Germline CDR1 is PRHDT and CDR2 is FYEKMQ (reference sequence). The CDR3 is 14 residues long. CDR3 DNA sequence: TGTGCCAGCAGCTTATGGACTTCGAACACTGAAGCTTTCTTT. Its translation is CASSLWTSNTEAFF.

The V gene is TRBV7-3, the J gene TRBJ2-1; 8 bases line up with TRBD2. With V trimmed by 1 base and J by 0 bases, 8 bases remained unmatched. Germline loops: CDR1 SGHTA, CDR2 FQGTGA. The length of the CDR3 is 18 residues. CDR3 in amino acids: CASSLNQRGLRSYNEQFF. In nucleotides, the CDR3 is TGTGCCAGCAGCTTAAATCAGCGGGGGTTACGCTCCTACAATGAGCAGTTCTTC.

This clonotype was recorded at least ten times. The chain couples TRBV5-1 to TRBJ1-2, with D possibly matching TRBD1 (6 bases). The CDR3 contains 15 residues. The germline gives CDR1 SGHRS, CDR2 YFSETQ. V gave up 5 bases and J gave up 3 bases, with 17 bases separating them. CDR3 coding DNA: TGCGCCAGCAGTCGGAACACAGGGTGGGACTATGGCTACACCTTC. It yields the protein CASSRNTGWDYGYTF.

This chain uses TRBV4-2 with TRBJ2-3; D is tentatively TRBD1 or TRBD2 (7 bases each). Deletions cut 4 bases from V and 5 bases from J, with 19 bases between. Germline assignment: CDR1 LGHNA and CDR2 YNFKEQ. The CDR3 covers 16 residues. CDR3 in amino acids: CASSLAGGGLGDTQYF. CDR3 DNA sequence: TGTGCCAGCAGCCTTGCAGGGGGGGGGCTTGGAGATACGCAGTATTTT.

The table lists this clonotype with a few counts. The chain employs TRBV20-1 and TRBJ1-6; possibly TRBD1 for D (6 bases). CDR3 length equals 17 residues. Germline CDR1 is DFQATT and CDR2 is SNEGSKA (reference sequence). Trimming took 4 bases from V and 5 from J, leaving 21 bases between them. CDR3 residues: CSATNTGSHPNNSPLHF. The CDR3 bases are TGCAGTGCTACGAACACAGGGTCCCACCCGAATAATTCACCCCTCCACTTT.

This clonotype was observed many times. The V gene is TRBV12-3 or TRBV12-4, the J gene TRBJ2-3; D is unresolved. The CDR3 length is 15 residues. Trimming shortened V by 7 bases and J by 2 bases, and 16 bases separated the two germline ends. In DNA, the CDR3 is TGTGCCAGCACCTCAGGACCTACATTCACAGATACGCAGTATTTT. Encoded protein: CASTSGPTFTDTQYF.

This clonotype was counted many times. The chain is built from TRBV19 and TRBJ2-1, with 8 bases that match TRBD1. V dropped 3 bases and J dropped 10; count of bases not matched to a gene: 5. This CDR3 comprises 13 residues. Germline CDR1 and CDR2: LNHDA and SQIVND (reference sequence). The CDR3 DNA is TGTGCCAGTAGTATGGCCAGGGGGCACGAGCAGTTCTTC. It codes for CASSMARGHEQFF.

This clonotype was counted many times. The chain recombines TRBV7-9 with TRBJ1-4; perhaps TRBD1 as D (5 bases). Trimming removed 2 bases at V and 7 bases at J, with 11 bases between. The germline V gene encodes CDR1 SEHNR and CDR2 FQNEAQ (reference sequence). The CDR3 is 14 amino acids. CDR3 sequence: CASSLSQGSEKLFF. DNA for the CDR3: TGTGCCAGCAGCTTAAGCCAGGGAAGTGAAAAACTGTTTTTT.

This clonotype was found many times. This chain joins TRBV4-1 and TRBJ1-6, with D perhaps TRBD1 (6 bases). The germline V and J ends were trimmed by 1 base and 2 bases, with 18 bases remaining between them. The CDR3 runs to 19 residues. Germline assignment: CDR1 MGHRA and CDR2 YSYEKL. The chain's CDR3 is CASSQVREARGPYNSPLHF. The CDR3 nucleotides are TGCGCCAGCAGCCAAGTTCGTGAGGCTCGGGGGCCCTATAATTCACCCCTCCACTTT.

The J gene is TRBJ2-7, the V gene TRBV11-2, with D perhaps TRBD2 (6 bases). The CDR3 runs to 15 residues. The V gene lost 3 bases and the J gene lost 5 bases, with 17 bases spanning the gap. Germline loops: CDR1 SGHAT, CDR2 FQNNGV. The CDR3 nucleotides read TGTGCCAGCAGCTTGTTCGGCGGGGCGCCAAACGAGCAGTACTTC. Translation: CASSLFGGAPNEQYF. Drawing the rest from reference TRBV11-2 and TRBJ2-7, the complete variable domain is EAGVAQSPRYKIIEKRQSVAFWCNPISGHATLYWYQQILGQGPKLLIQFQNNGVVDDSQLPKDRFSAERLKGVDSTLKIQPAKLEDSAVYLCASSLFGGAPNEQYFGPGTRLTVT.